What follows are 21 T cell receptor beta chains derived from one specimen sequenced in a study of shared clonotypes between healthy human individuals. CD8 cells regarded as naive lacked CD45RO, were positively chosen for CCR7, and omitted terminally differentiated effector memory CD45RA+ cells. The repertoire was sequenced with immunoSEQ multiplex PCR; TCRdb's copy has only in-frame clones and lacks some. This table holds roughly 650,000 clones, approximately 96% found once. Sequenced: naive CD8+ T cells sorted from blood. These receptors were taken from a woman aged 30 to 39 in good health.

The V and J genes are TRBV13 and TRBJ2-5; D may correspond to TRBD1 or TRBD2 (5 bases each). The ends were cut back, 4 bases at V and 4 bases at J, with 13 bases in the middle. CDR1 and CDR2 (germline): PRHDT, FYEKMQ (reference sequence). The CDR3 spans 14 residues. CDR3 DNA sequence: TGTGCCAGCAGCTGGGACGGAGTGGGAGAGACCCAGTACTTC. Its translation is CASSWDGVGETQYF.

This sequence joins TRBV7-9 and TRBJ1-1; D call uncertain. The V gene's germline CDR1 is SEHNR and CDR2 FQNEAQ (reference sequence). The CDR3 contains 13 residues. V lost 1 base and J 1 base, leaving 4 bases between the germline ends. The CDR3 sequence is CASSLDENTEAFF. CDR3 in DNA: TGTGCCAGCAGCTTAGACGAGAACACTGAAGCTTTCTTT.

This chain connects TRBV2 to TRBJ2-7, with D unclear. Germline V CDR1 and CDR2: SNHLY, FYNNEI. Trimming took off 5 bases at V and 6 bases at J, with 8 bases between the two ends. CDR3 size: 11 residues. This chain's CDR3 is CASSFLGEQYF. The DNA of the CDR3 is TGTGCCAGCAGTTTTTTAGGCGAGCAGTACTTC. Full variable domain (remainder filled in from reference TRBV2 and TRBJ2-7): EPEVTQTPSHQVTQMGQEVILRCVPISNHLYFYWYRQILGQKVEFLVSFYNNEISEKSEIFDDQFSVERPDGSNFTLKIRSTKLEDSAMYFCASSFLGEQYFGPGTRLTVT.

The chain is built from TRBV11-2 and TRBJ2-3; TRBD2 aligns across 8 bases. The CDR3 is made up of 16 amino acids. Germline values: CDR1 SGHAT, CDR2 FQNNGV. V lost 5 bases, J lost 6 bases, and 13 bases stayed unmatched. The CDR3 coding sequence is TGTGCCAGCAGCCCACTGACTAGCGTCAGGCAGGATACGCAGTATTTT. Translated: CASSPLTSVRQDTQYF.

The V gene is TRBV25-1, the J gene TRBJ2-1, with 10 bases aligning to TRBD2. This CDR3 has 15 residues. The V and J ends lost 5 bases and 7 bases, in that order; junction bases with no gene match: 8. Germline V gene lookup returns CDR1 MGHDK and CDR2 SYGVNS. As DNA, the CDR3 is TGTGCCAGCAGTTTAGCGGGAGGTGAAGCGAATGAGCAGTTCTTC. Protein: CASSLAGGEANEQFF.

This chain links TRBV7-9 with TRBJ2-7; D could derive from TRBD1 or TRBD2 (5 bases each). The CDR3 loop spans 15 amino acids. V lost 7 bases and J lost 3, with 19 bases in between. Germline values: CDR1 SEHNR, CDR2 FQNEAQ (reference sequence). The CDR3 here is CASTTGPGGNYEQYF. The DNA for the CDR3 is TGTGCCAGCACCACGGGGCCTGGGGGAAACTACGAGCAGTACTTC.

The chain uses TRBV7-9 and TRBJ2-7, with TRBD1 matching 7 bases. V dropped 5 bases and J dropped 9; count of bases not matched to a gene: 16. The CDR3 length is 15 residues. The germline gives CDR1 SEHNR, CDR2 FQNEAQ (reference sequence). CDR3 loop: CASSATGNDHAGQYF. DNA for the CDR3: TGTGCCAGCAGCGCGACAGGGAATGATCACGCGGGGCAGTACTTC.

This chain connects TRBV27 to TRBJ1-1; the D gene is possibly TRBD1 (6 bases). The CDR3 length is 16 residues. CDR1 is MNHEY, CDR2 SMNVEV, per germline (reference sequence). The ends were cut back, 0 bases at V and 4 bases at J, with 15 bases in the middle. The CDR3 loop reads CASSLSWGARVTEAFF. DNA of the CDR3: TGTGCCAGCAGTTTATCATGGGGGGCCCGGGTCACTGAAGCTTTCTTT.

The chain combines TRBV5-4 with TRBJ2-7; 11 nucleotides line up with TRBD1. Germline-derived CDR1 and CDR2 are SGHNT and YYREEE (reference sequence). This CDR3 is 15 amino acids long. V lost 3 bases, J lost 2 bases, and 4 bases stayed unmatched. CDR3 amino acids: CASSSGTGGAYEQYF. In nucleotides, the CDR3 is TGTGCCAGCAGCTCAGGGACAGGGGGTGCCTACGAGCAGTACTTC.

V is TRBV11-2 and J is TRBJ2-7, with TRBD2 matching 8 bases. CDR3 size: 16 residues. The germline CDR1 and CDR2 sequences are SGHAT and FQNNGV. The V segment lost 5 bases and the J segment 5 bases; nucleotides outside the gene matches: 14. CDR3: CASSPIVSTGGDEQYF. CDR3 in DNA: TGTGCCAGCAGCCCAATCGTTAGTACGGGAGGGGACGAGCAGTACTTC.

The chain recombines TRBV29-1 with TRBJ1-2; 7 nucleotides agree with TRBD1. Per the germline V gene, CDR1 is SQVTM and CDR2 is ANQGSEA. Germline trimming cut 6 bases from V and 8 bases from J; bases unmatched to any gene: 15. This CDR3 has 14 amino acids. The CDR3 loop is CSVVFLDRSKGYTF. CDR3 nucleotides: TGCAGCGTCGTTTTTCTGGACAGGTCCAAAGGCTACACCTTC.

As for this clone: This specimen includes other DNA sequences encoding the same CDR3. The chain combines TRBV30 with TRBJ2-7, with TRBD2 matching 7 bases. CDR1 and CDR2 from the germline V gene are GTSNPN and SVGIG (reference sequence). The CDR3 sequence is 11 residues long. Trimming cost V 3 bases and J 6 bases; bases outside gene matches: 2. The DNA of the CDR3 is TGTGCCTGGAGCCTAGCGGCCGAGCAGTACTTC. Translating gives CAWSLAAEQYF.

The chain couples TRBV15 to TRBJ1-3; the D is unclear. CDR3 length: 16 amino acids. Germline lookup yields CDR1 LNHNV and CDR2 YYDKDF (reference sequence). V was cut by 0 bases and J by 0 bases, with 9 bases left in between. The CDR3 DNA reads TGTGCCACCAGCAGAGAAAGTGGGAGCTCTGGAAACACCATATATTTT. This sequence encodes CATSRESGSSGNTIYF.

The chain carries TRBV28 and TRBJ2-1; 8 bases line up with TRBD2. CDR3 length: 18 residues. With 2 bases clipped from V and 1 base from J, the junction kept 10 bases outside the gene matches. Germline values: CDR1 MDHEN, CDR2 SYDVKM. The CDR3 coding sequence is TGTGCCAGCAGTTTACCACTAGCGGTGACTGTTTCCTACAATGAGCAGTTCTTC. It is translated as CASSLPLAVTVSYNEQFF.

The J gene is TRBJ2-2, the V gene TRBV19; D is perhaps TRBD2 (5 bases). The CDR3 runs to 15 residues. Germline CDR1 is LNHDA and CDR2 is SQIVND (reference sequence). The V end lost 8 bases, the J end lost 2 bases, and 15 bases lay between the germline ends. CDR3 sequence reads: CASPPVASNTGELFF. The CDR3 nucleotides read TGTGCCAGTCCCCCGGTGGCTAGCAACACCGGGGAGCTGTTTTTT.

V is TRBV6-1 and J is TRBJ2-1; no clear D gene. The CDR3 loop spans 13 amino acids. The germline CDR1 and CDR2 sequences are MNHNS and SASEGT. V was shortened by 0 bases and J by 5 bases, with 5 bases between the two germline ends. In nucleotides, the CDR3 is TGTGCCAGCAGTGAAGCATACGACAATGAGCAGTTCTTC. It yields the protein CASSEAYDNEQFF.

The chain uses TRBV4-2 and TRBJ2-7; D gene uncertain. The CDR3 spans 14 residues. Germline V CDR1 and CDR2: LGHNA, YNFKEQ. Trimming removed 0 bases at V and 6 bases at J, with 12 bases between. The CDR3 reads CASSQDLATPEQYF. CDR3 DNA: TGTGCCAGCAGCCAAGATCTGGCTACCCCCGAGCAGTACTTC.

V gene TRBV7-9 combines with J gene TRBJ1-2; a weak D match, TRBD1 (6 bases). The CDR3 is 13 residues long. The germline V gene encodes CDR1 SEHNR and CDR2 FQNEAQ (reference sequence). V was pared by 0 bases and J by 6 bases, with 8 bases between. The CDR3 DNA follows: TGTGCCAGCAGCTTAGCAGGGGGTGATGGCTACACCTTC. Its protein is CASSLAGGDGYTF.

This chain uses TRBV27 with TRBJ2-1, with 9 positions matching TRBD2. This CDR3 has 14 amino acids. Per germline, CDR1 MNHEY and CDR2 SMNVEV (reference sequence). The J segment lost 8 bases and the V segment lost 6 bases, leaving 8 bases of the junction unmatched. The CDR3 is CASSPGLAFYEQFF. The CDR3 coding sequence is TGTGCCAGCAGCCCGGGACTAGCCTTCTATGAGCAGTTCTTC.

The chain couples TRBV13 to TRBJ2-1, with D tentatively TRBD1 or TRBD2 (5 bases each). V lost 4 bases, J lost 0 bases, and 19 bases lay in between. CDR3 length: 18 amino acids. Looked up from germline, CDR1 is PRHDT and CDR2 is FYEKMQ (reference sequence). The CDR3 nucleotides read TGTGCCAGCAGCTCGGAAACCGGGACCGAGAGCTCCTACAATGAGCAGTTCTTC. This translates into CASSSETGTESSYNEQFF.

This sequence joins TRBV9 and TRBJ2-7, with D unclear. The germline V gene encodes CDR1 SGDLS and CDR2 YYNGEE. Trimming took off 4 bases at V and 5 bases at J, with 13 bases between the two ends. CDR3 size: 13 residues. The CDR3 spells CASSPLGGHEQYF. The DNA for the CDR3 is TGTGCCAGCAGCCCCCTGGGTGGCCACGAGCAGTACTTC.